The next 16 T cell receptor beta chains were all read from a single sample in a study of OX40 agonist ivuxolimab in advanced cancers. This table comes from immunoSEQ multiplex PCR, and its TCRdb copy is limited to in-frame clones, with some not included. The table has 77,000 or so clones, over 85% seen once. The sequenced sample was CD4+ or CD8+ T cells sorted from blood, obtained in a trial of the OX40 agonist ivuxolimab. The receptors come from an adult with an advanced solid tumor such as melanoma, head and neck, liver or kidney cancer.

The rearrangement joins TRBV9 to TRBJ2-6; D might be TRBD1 (6 bases). Trimming shortened V by 0 bases and J by 2 bases, and 15 bases separated the two germline ends. This CDR3 spans 18 amino acids. CDR1 SGDLS and CDR2 YYNGEE come from the germline V gene. This chain's CDR3 is CASSVDHREMAGANVLTF. CDR3 DNA: TGTGCCAGCAGCGTAGATCACAGGGAAATGGCTGGGGCCAACGTCCTGACTTTC.

The V gene is TRBV19, the J gene TRBJ1-1, with TRBD1 identical over 8 bases. CDR1 is LNHDA and CDR2 is SQIVND in the germline V gene (reference sequence). The CDR3 totals 14 residues. J lost 1 base, V lost 5 bases, and 3 bases had no gene match. The CDR3 nucleotides are TGTGCCAGTAGTCCAGGACAGGGGAACACTGAAGCTTTCTTT. Encoded protein: CASSPGQGNTEAFF. The variable domain in full, completed from reference TRBV19 and TRBJ1-1, reads DGGITQSPKYLFRKEGQNVTLSCEQNLNHDAMYWYRQDPGQGLRLIYYSQIVNDFQKGDIAEGYSVSREKKESFPLTVTSAQKNPTAFYLCASSPGQGNTEAFFGQGTRLTVV.

The chain couples TRBV5-4 to TRBJ2-5; tentatively, D is TRBD2 (7 bases). The CDR3 length is 15 residues. The V gene lost 5 bases and the J gene lost 1 base, with 15 bases spanning the gap. Germline V gives CDR1 SGHNT, CDR2 YYREEE (reference sequence). The CDR3 DNA reads TGTGCCAGCAGAGTTTTCGGGGGGCTCCAAGAGACCCAGTACTTC. Its protein product is CASRVFGGLQETQYF.

The chain joins TRBV28 to TRBJ1-2, with 7 bases aligning to TRBD1. Germline-derived CDR1 and CDR2 are MDHEN and SYDVKM. Trimming at V came to 4 bases and at J to 5 bases, leaving 13 bases not matched to a gene. CDR3 length: 16 residues. CDR3 sequence reads: CASSSRGGRMTYGYTF. As DNA, the CDR3 is TGTGCCAGCAGTTCAAGAGGGGGCCGAATGACGTATGGCTACACCTTC.

The chain has TRBV7-2 and TRBJ2-7, with 8 bases that match TRBD2. This CDR3 region has 16 residues. V shed 1 base and J 2 bases; nucleotides not matched to a gene: 7. Germline V gene data show CDR1 as SGHTA and CDR2 as FQGNSA. CDR3 sequence (DNA): TGTGCCAGCAGCTTAGGGGGACTAGGGGCCCCCTACGAGCAGTACTTC. Its protein product is CASSLGGLGAPYEQYF.

This chain's CDR3 is CASSPDRGETQYF. As DNA, the CDR3 is TGTGCCAGCAGCCCAGACAGGGGGGAGACCCAGTACTTC. This sequence joins TRBV7-9 and TRBJ2-5; 9 positions agree with TRBD1. Germline loops: CDR1 SEHNR, CDR2 FQNEAQ (reference sequence). This CDR3 is built from 13 residues. Trimming at V came to 5 bases and at J to 5 bases, leaving 3 bases not matched to a gene. Filled out from reference TRBV7-9 and TRBJ2-5, the complete variable domain reads DTGVSQNPRHKITKRGQNVTFRCDPISEHNRLYWYRQTLGQGPEFLTYFQNEAQLEKSRLLSDRFSAERPKGSFSTLEIQRTEQGDSAMYLCASSPDRGETQYFGPGTRLLVL.

V and J are TRBV28 and TRBJ1-1; 8 positions match TRBD1. This CDR3 has 16 residues. J gave up 5 bases and V 2 bases, and 10 bases lay outside the gene matches. Germline CDR1 reads MDHEN; CDR2 reads SYDVKM. The CDR3 DNA sequence: TGTGCCAGCAGTTTACGGGGCAGGGGGCGCGGGACTGAAGCTTTCTTT. Amino acids: CASSLRGRGRGTEAFF.

The CDR3 nucleotides read TGTGCCAGCAGCTTGGGGACTAGCGGGGAAATGGGGACCCAGTACTTC. Translated: CASSLGTSGEMGTQYF. The V and J genes are TRBV5-4 and TRBJ2-5, with 12 bases fitting TRBD2. The CDR3 is made up of 16 amino acids. The trim removed 0 bases at V and 7 bases at J, leaving 7 bases unmatched. CDR1 is SGHNT and CDR2 is YYREEE in the germline V gene (reference sequence).

This clone was detected only once. The V call is TRBV7-7, the J call TRBJ2-1; TRBD2 matches 7 bases. J gave up 1 base and V 4 bases, and 4 bases lay outside the gene matches. The germline V gene has CDR1 SSHAT and CDR2 FNYEAQ (reference sequence). This CDR3 comprises 15 residues. CDR3 amino acids: CASSYQAGSYNEQFF. CDR3 sequence (DNA): TGTGCCAGCAGCTATCAAGCGGGGTCCTACAATGAGCAGTTCTTC. The full variable domain, with the rest looked up from reference TRBV7-7 and TRBJ2-1, is GAGVSQSPRYKVTKRGQDVTLRCDPISSHATLYWYQQALGQGPEFLTYFNYEAQPDKSGLPSDRFSAERPEGSISTLTIQRTEQRDSAMYRCASSYQAGSYNEQFFGPGTRLTVL.

The V gene is TRBV6-5, the J gene TRBJ2-6; unclear D gene. Germline lookup yields CDR1 MNHEY and CDR2 SVGAGI. Trimming cost V 7 bases and J 0 bases, with 10 bases left between them. This CDR3 is 15 amino acids long. The CDR3 is CASTSRISGANVLTF. The CDR3 DNA reads as TGTGCCAGCACAAGTCGGATCTCTGGGGCCAACGTCCTGACTTTC.

This chain links TRBV11-3 with TRBJ2-1, with 7 nucleotides matching TRBD1. This CDR3 region has 15 residues. Trimming removed 9 bases from V and 0 bases from J; junction bases left unmatched: 8. Germline values: CDR1 SGHNT, CDR2 YENEEA. As DNA, the CDR3 is TGTGCCAGTTCAGAGGGGGCGAGCTCCTACAATGAGCAGTTCTTC. Its protein is CASSEGASSYNEQFF.

The chain combines TRBV14 with TRBJ2-1; TRBD2 matches 8 bases. CDR3 length: 19 residues. Germline values: CDR1 SGHDN, CDR2 FVKESK. Losses at the gene ends were 1 base for V and 3 bases for J; bases not matched to a gene: 14. CDR3 sequence: CASSQAEGILAGRYNEQFF. Here the CDR3 DNA reads TGTGCCAGCAGCCAAGCAGAAGGGATTCTAGCGGGCCGCTACAATGAGCAGTTCTTC.

This rearrangement joins TRBV7-2 to TRBJ1-3, with D perhaps matching TRBD1 (5 bases). This CDR3 spans 14 amino acids. The V gene's germline CDR1 is SGHTA and CDR2 FQGNSA. The V and J ends lost 2 bases and 4 bases respectively, with 9 bases between them. CDR3 protein: CASSLPGQGNTIYF. CDR3 DNA: TGTGCCAGCAGCTTACCAGGGCAGGGAAACACCATATATTTT.

The J gene is TRBJ2-1, the V gene TRBV11-1; no firm D call. This CDR3 region has 15 residues. Trimming took 5 bases from V and 0 from J, leaving 11 bases between them. CDR1 and CDR2 (germline): SGHAT, FQDESV (reference sequence). CDR3 sequence (DNA): TGTGCCAGCAGCGTGTTGGCAACCTCCTACAATGAGCAGTTCTTC. This translates into CASSVLATSYNEQFF.

This clone was recorded only once. The V call is TRBV10-3, the J call TRBJ2-7; the D gene is possibly TRBD2 (6 bases). The CDR3 totals 15 residues. The germline V gene encodes CDR1 ENHRY and CDR2 SYGVKD. Trimming removed 4 bases at V and 3 bases at J, with 16 bases between. The CDR3 nucleotides are TGTGCCATCAGTGGGCAAGGCGAGGGAGGCTACGAGCAGTACTTC. Translation gives CAISGQGEGGYEQYF.

The chain couples TRBV6-5 to TRBJ1-1; unclear D gene. Trimming removed 10 bases at V and 5 bases at J, with 17 bases between. The CDR3 has 13 residues. Germline V CDR1 and CDR2: MNHEY, SVGAGI. The CDR3: CATRFGIGTEAFF. For the CDR3, the DNA is TGTGCCACCAGATTCGGGATTGGGACTGAAGCTTTCTTT.